This T cell receptor (beta chain) was recovered during a study of naive and memory T cell subsets. The study's findings and limits: A few larger clonotypes appeared in naive repertoires, especially CD8, possibly memory cells re-expressing CD45RA. Clonotypes here are unpaired alpha or beta chain sequences. Diversity fell and Gini index rose from naive through CM, EM, EMRA. TCR counts from RNA may reflect activation-linked expression changes.

A word on this clonotype: Its target is unknown.

V lost 1 base to trimming and J lost 2 bases, with 17 bases between them. From germline, CDR1 is SGHTA and CDR2 FQGNSA. The CDR3 consists of 17 residues. Two oligonucleotides, mixed equimolar, formed the beta constant-region primer covering TRBC1 and TRBC2. Nested alpha and beta constant-region primers with the SP2 primer drove four PCR rounds on ligated cDNA. TCRdb re-analysed the UMI-ligation and nested PCR reads in MiXCR, keeping a single row per CDR3 protein. The profile shows 150,000 or so distinct CDR3 sequences, under 25% of them singletons. The sample was naive CD4+ T cells from blood. The clonotype was recovered from a human donor in good health. The J gene is TRBJ2-5, the V gene TRBV7-2, with D tentatively TRBD2 (5 bases). As DNA, the CDR3 is TGTGCCAGCAGCTTAGATCGAGGGCCGGCTAGGCAAGAGACCCAGTACTTC. The encoded protein is CASSLDRGPARQETQYF.